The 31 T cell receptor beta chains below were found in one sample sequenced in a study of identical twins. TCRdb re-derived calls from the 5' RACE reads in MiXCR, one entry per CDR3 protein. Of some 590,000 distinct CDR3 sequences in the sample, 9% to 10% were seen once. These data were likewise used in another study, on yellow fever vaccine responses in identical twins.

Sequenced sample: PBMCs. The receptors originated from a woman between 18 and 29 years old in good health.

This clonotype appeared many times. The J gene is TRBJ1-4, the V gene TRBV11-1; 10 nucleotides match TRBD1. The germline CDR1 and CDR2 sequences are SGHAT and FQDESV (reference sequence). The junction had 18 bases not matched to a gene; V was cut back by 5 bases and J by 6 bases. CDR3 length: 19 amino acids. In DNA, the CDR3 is TGTGCCAGCAGCCAGGGACAGGGGAAAACCTCAGGGGGATATGAAAAACTGTTTTTT. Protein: CASSQGQGKTSGGYEKLFF.

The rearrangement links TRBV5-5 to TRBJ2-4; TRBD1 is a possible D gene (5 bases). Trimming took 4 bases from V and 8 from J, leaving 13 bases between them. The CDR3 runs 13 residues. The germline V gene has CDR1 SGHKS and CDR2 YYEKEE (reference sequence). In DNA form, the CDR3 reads TGTGCCAGCAGCGCCAGGGTAATGTACATTCAGTACTTC. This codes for CASSARVMYIQYF.

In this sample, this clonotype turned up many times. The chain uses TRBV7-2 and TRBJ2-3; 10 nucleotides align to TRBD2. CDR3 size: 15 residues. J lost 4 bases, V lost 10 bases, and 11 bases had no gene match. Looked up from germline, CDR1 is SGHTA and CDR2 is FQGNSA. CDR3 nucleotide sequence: TGTGCCACCCTTTTCGGGACTAGCGATTCAGATACGCAGTATTTT. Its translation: CATLFGTSDSDTQYF. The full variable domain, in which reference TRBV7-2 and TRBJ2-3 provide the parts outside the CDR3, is GAGVSQSPSNKVTEKGKDVELRCDPISGHTALYWYRQSLGQGLEFLIYFQGNSAPDKSGLPSDRFSAERTGGSVSTLTIQRTQQEDSAVYLCATLFGTSDSDTQYFGPGTRLTVL.

The CDR3 reads CASSQPGQGPLEQYF. The CDR3 coding sequence is TGTGCCAGCAGCCAACCGGGACAGGGACCTCTCGAGCAGTACTTC. The chain links TRBV4-2 to TRBJ2-7; 9 bases match TRBD1. Trimming took 2 bases from V and 6 from J; bases not matched to a gene: 8. The germline gives CDR1 LGHNA, CDR2 YNFKEQ. CDR3 length: 15 residues.

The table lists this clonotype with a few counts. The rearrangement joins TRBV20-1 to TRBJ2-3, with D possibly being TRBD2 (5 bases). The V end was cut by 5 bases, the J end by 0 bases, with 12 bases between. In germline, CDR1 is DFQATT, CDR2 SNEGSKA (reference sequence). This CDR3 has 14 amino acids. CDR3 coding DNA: TGCAGTGCTGGGAGCGGTTCTAGCACAGATACGCAGTATTTT. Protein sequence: CSAGSGSSTDTQYF.

The CDR3 nucleotides read TGTGCCAGCAGCTCCCAGGGACTAGCGAAGTATTTT. Translated, it gives CASSSQGLAKYF. The chain combines TRBV11-2 with TRBJ2-3, with TRBD2 matching 10 bases. Germline assignment: CDR1 SGHAT and CDR2 FQNNGV. The ends lost 4 bases at V and 13 bases at J; junction bases unmatched: 5. This CDR3 region has 12 residues.

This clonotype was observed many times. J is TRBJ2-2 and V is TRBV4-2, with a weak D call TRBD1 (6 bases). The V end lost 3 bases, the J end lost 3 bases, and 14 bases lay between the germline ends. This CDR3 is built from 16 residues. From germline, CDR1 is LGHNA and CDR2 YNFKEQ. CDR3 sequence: CASSHKPAGDTGELFF. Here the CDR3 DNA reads TGTGCCAGCAGCCATAAGCCCGCAGGGGACACCGGGGAGCTGTTTTTT.

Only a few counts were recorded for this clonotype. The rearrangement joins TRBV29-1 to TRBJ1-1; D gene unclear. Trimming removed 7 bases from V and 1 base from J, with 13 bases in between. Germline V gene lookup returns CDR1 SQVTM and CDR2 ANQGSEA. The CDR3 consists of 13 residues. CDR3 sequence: CSAGRLTNTEAFF. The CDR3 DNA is TGCAGCGCCGGACGGTTAACGAACACTGAAGCTTTCTTT. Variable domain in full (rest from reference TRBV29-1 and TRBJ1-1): SAVISQKPSRDICQRGTSLTIQCQVDSQVTMMFWYRQQPGQSLTLIATANQGSEATYESGFVIDKFPISRPNLTFSTLTVSNMSPEDSSIYLCSAGRLTNTEAFFGQGTRLTVV.

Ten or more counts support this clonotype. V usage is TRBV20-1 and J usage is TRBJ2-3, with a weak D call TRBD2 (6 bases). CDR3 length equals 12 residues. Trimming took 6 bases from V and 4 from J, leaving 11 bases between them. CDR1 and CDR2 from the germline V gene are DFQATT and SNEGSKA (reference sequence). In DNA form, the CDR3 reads TGCAGTGCGTCTTGGGACTCAGATACGCAGTATTTT. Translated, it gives CSASWDSDTQYF.

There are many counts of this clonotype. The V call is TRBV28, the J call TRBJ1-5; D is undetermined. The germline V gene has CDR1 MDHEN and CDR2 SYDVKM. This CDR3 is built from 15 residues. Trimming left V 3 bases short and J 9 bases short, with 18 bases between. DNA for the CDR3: TGTGCCAGCAGTTTGGACGTGATACCCCCAGGGCCCCAGCATTTT. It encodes CASSLDVIPPGPQHF.

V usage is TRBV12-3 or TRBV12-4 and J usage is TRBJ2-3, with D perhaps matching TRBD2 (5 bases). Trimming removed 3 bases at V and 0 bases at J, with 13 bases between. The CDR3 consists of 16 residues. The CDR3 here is CASSLQDGGSTDTQYF. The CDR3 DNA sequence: TGTGCCAGCAGTTTGCAAGACGGCGGGAGCACAGATACGCAGTATTTT.

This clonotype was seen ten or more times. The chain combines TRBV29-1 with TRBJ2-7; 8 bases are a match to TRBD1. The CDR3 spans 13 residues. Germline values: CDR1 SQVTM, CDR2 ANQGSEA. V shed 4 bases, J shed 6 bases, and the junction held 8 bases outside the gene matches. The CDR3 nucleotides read TGCAGCGTTGTACGGCAGGGGGCCGTCGAGCAGTACTTC. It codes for CSVVRQGAVEQYF.

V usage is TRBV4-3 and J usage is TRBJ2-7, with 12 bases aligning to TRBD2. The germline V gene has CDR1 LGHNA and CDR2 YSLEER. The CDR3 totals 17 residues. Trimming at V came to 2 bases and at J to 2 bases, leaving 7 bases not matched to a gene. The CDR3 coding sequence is TGCGCCAGCAGCCAAATGCTAGCGGGAGGGCCGCCCTACGAGCAGTACTTC. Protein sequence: CASSQMLAGGPPYEQYF.

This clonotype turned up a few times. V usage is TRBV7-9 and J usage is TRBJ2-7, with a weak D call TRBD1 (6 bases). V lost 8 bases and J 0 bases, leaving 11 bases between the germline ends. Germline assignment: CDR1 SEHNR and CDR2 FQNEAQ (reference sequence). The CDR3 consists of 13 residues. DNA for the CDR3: TGTGCCAGCGGGGGCTCAGCCTCCTACGAGCAGTACTTC. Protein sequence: CASGGSASYEQYF. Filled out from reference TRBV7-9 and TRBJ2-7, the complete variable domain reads DTGVSQNPRHKITKRGQNVTFRCDPISEHNRLYWYRQTLGQGPEFLTYFQNEAQLEKSRLLSDRFSAERPKGSFSTLEIQRTEQGDSAMYLCASGGSASYEQYFGPGTRLTVT.

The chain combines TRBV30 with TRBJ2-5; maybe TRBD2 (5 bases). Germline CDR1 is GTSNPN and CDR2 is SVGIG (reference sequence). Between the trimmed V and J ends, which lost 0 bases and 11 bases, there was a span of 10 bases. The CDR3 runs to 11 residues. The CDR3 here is CAWSVEAAQYF. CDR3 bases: TGTGCCTGGAGTGTGGAGGCAGCACAGTACTTC.

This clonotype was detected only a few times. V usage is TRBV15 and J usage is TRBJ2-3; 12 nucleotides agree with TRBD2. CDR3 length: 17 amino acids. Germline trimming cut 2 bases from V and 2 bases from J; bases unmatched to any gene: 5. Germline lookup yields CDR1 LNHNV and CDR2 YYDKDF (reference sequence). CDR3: CATSRQLAGGPTDTQYF. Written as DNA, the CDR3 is TGTGCCACCAGCAGACAACTAGCGGGGGGACCCACAGATACGCAGTATTTT.

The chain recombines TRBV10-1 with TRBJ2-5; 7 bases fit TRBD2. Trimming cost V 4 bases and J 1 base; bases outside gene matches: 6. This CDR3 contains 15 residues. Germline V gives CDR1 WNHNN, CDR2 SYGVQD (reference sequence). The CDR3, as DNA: TGCGCCAGCAGTGCGGCCGGGACTACCCAAGAGACCCAGTACTTC. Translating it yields CASSAAGTTQETQYF.

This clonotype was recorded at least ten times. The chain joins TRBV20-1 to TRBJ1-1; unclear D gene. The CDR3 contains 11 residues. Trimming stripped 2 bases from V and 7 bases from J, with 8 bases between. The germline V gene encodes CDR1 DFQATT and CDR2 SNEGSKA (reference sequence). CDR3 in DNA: TGCAGTGCTAGAACGACCGTTGAAGCTTTCTTT. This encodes CSARTTVEAFF.

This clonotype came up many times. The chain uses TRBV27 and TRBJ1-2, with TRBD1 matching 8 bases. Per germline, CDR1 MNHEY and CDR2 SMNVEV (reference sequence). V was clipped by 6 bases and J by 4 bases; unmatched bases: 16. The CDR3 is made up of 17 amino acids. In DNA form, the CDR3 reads TGTGCCAGCAGCCCCAGACCTCGGACAGGGCTTAGCTATGGCTACACCTTC. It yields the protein CASSPRPRTGLSYGYTF.

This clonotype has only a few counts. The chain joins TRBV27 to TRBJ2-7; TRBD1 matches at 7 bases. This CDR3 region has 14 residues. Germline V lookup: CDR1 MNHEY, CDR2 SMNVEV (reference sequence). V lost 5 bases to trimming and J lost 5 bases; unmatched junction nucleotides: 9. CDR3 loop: CASSQDRLSHEQYF. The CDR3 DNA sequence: TGTGCCAGCAGTCAGGACAGGTTAAGCCACGAGCAGTACTTC.

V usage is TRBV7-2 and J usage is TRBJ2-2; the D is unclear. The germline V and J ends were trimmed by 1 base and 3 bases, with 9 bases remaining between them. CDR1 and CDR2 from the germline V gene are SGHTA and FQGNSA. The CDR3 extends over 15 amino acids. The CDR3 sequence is CASSLGSTDTGELFF. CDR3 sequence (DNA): TGTGCCAGCAGCTTAGGTAGCACGGACACCGGGGAGCTGTTTTTT.

CDR3 sequence: CASSTSTSGYGYTF. CDR3 DNA sequence: TGTGCCAGCAGCACCTCGACAAGCGGCTATGGCTACACCTTC. This chain connects TRBV9 to TRBJ1-2, with no clear D. The CDR3 has 14 amino acids. CDR1 and CDR2 (germline): SGDLS, YYNGEE. V lost 4 bases and J 4 bases, leaving 14 bases between the germline ends. The variable domain in full, completed from reference TRBV9 and TRBJ1-2, reads DSGVTQTPKHLITATGQRVTLRCSPRSGDLSVYWYQQSLDQGLQFLIQYYNGEERAKGNILERFSAQQFPDLHSELNLSSLELGDSALYFCASSTSTSGYGYTFGSGTRLTVV.

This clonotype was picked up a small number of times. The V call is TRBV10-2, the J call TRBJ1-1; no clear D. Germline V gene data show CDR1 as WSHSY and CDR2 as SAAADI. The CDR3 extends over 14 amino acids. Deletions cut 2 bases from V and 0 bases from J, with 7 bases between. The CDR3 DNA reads TGCGCCAGCAGTGAGAGGCAGATGAACACTGAAGCTTTCTTT. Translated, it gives CASSERQMNTEAFF.

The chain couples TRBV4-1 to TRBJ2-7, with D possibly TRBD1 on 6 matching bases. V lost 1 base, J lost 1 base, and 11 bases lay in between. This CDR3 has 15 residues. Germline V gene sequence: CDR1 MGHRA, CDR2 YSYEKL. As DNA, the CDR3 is TGCGCCAGCAGCCAAGTCGTTGGACAGTCCTACGAGCAGTACTTC. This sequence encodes CASSQVVGQSYEQYF.

CDR3 amino acids: CSARTGAENSPLHF. The CDR3 coding sequence is TGCAGTGCTAGGACAGGGGCGGAGAATTCACCCCTCCACTTT. J is TRBJ1-6 and V is TRBV20-1; 8 bases fit TRBD1. The CDR3 has 14 residues. Unmatched junction bases numbered 5, after V lost 3 bases and J lost 7 bases. Looked up from germline, CDR1 is DFQATT and CDR2 is SNEGSKA (reference sequence).

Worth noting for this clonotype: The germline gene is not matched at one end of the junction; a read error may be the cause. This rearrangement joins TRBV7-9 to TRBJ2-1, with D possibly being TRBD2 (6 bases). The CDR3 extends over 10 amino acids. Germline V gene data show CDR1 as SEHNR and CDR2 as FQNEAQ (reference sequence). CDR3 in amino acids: CASSLQDYIF. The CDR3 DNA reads TGTGCCAGCAGCTTACAGGACTACATCTTC.

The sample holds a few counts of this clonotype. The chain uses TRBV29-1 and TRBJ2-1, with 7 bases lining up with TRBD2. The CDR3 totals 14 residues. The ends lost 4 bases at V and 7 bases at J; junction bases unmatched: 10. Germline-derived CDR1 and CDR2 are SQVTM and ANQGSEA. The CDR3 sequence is CSVVRAGVGNEQFF. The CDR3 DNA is TGCAGCGTTGTTAGGGCGGGAGTAGGGAATGAGCAGTTCTTC.

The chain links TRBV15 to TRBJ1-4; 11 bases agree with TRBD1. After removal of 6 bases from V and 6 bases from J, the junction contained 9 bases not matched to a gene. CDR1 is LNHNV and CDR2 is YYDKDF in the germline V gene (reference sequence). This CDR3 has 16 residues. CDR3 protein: CATRRTGGLSDEKLFF. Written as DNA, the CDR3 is TGTGCCACCAGGAGGACAGGGGGCTTGTCTGATGAAAAACTGTTTTTT.

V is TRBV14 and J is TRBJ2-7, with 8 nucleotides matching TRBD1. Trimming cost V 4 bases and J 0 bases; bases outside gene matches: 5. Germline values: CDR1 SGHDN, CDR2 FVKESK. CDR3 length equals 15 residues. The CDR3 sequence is CASSLGTGVSYEQYF. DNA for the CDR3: TGTGCCAGCAGCCTAGGGACAGGAGTCTCCTACGAGCAGTACTTC.

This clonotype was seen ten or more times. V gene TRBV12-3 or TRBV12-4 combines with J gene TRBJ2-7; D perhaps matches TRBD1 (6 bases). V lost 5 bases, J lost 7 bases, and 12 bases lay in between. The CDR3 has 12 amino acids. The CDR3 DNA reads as TGTGCCAGCAGTCCCGGGACACTTGAGCAGTACTTC. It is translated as CASSPGTLEQYF.

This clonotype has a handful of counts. CDR3 DNA sequence: TGTGCCAGCAGCGAAGAAAGGGGGCCCAATGAGCAGTTCTTC. Encoded protein: CASSEERGPNEQFF. The chain joins TRBV28 to TRBJ2-1, with 7 nucleotides matching TRBD1. Germline V lookup: CDR1 MDHEN, CDR2 SYDVKM. The V gene end was trimmed by 6 bases and the J gene end by 6 bases; junction bases not matched to a gene: 8. The CDR3 length is 14 residues.